These T cell receptor beta chains were read from a single sample in a study of T cell responses to AZD1222 COVID-19 vaccine. Assay: immunoSEQ multiplex PCR; the TCRdb copy retains only in-frame clones and omits some. Of around 150,000 clones listed, around 92% are singletons. The source material was peripheral blood, sampled on day 0 of MenACWY control vaccination. The receptor set was obtained from an adult in good health. The CDR3 runs from the conserved cysteine through the conserved F or W. A D gene is named only where the DNA matches it firmly. Rows give clone size only sometimes, using once, few, many, or a class for an expanded clone.

CDR3aa	CDR3nt	d_gene	abundance	j_gene	len	v_gene
CASSRAGGITNYGYTF	TGTGCCAGCAGTAGGGCTGGGGGCATCACTAACTATGGCTACACCTTC	-	-	TRBJ1-2	16	TRBV27
CASSLSTQDTGELFF	TGTGCCAGCAGCTTATCCACCCAAGACACCGGGGAGCTGTTTTTT	-	-	TRBJ2-2	15	TRBV7-9
CASSRQGRYGYTF	TGTGCCAGCAGTCGACAGGGCCGCTATGGCTACACCTTC	TRBD1	-	TRBJ1-2	13	TRBV7-3
CASGTRNNEKLFF	TGTGCCAGCGGAACAAGGAACAATGAAAAACTGTTTTTT	-	-	TRBJ1-4	13	TRBV27
CAAYRVNYGYTF	TGTGCCGCATACAGGGTTAACTATGGCTACACCTTC	-	-	TRBJ1-2	12	TRBV30
CASSLIFSEQYF	TGTGCCAGCAGTTTGATTTTTAGCGAGCAGTACTTC	-	-	TRBJ2-7	12	TRBV28
CASSMGLAGGATGELFF	TGCGCCAGCAGCATGGGACTAGCGGGAGGGGCCACCGGGGAGCTGTTTTTT	TRBD2	-	TRBJ2-2	17	TRBV5-1
CASNPVGRNQETQYF	TGTGCCAGCAACCCCGTAGGCAGAAACCAAGAGACCCAGTACTTC	-	-	TRBJ2-5	15	TRBV27
CASSTVGTSLEQYF	TGTGCCAGCAGCACCGTGGGGACTAGTCTCGAGCAGTACTTC	TRBD2	-	TRBJ2-7	14	TRBV9
CASSGTGGSTEAFF	TGCGCCAGCAGCGGAACAGGGGGCTCCACTGAAGCTTTCTTT	TRBD1	once	TRBJ1-1	14	TRBV5-1
CASSQGAGAEEPLHF	TGTGCCAGCAGTCAGGGGGCAGGGGCTGAAGAACCCCTCCACTTT	TRBD1	-	TRBJ1-6	15	TRBV7-2
CASSFGATGSSYNSPLHF	TGTGCCAGCAGTTTTGGCGCCACAGGGAGCTCCTATAATTCACCCCTCCACTTT	-	-	TRBJ1-6	18	TRBV28
CASTGQVSYEQYF	TGTGCCAGCACCGGACAGGTCTCCTACGAGCAGTACTTC	TRBD1	few	TRBJ2-7	13	TRBV6-5
CASSIVSAGIIGNQPQHF	TGTGCCAGTAGTATAGTCTCGGCAGGGATAATTGGCAATCAGCCCCAGCATTTT	-	-	TRBJ1-5	18	TRBV19
CASSYQAFSYTF	TGTGCCAGCAGCTACCAGGCATTCAGCTACACCTTC	-	few	TRBJ1-2	12	TRBV28
CAISAAGQGAEAFF	TGTGCCATCAGTGCCGCGGGACAGGGGGCTGAAGCTTTCTTT	TRBD1	once	TRBJ1-1	14	TRBV10-3
CASSFIQPNTEAFF	TGCGCCAGCAGCTTCATTCAACCGAACACTGAAGCTTTCTTT	-	-	TRBJ1-1	14	TRBV5-1
CSVPGGSNTGELFF	TGCAGCGTGCCGGGCGGGTCAAACACCGGGGAGCTGTTTTTT	-	few	TRBJ2-2	14	TRBV29-1
CASSYSTTSGYEQYF	TGTGCCAGCAGTTACTCGACGACTAGCGGGTACGAGCAGTACTTC	TRBD2	-	TRBJ2-7	15	TRBV6-5
CAISDFGGGGEAFF	TGTGCCATCAGTGACTTTGGGGGCGGGGGCGAGGCTTTCTTT	-	-	TRBJ1-1	14	TRBV10-3
CASSGPPTYEQYF	TGTGCCAGTAGTGGGCCTCCAACCTACGAGCAGTACTTC	-	-	TRBJ2-7	13	TRBV19
CASSEARGGYEQYF	TGTGCCAGCAGTGAAGCAAGGGGGGGGTACGAGCAGTACTTC	-	-	TRBJ2-7	14	TRBV6-1
CAWRGSGELFF	TGTGCCTGGAGGGGGTCCGGGGAGCTGTTTTTT	-	-	TRBJ2-2	11	TRBV30
CSVALGGANTIYF	TGCAGCGTCGCTCTTGGAGGGGCCAACACCATATATTTT	-	-	TRBJ1-3	13	TRBV29-1
CASSPPGPSEDEQYF	TGTGCCAGCTCACCCCCGGGCCCCTCCGAGGACGAGCAGTACTTC	-	-	TRBJ2-7	15	TRBV18
CASSVVPSGRAPGYNEQFF	TGTGCCAGCAGCGTAGTCCCTAGCGGGAGGGCCCCAGGTTACAATGAGCAGTTCTTC	TRBD2	-	TRBJ2-1	19	TRBV9
CASSVSRGLKLFF	TGTGCCAGCAGTGTTAGCCGGGGCCTAAAACTGTTTTTT	-	-	TRBJ1-4	13	TRBV28
CATCGQGATGELFF	TGTGCCACCTGTGGACAGGGGGCGACCGGGGAGCTGTTTTTT	TRBD1	-	TRBJ2-2	14	TRBV24-1
CASSHGDRGPNNSPLHF	TGTGCCAGCTCACACGGGGACAGGGGGCCCAATAATTCACCCCTCCACTTT	TRBD1	-	TRBJ1-6	17	TRBV18
CASNSKGGARQYF	TGTGCCAGTAACTCGAAAGGGGGTGCTCGGCAGTACTTC	-	-	TRBJ2-7	13	TRBV19
CASRWTTGNTIYF	TGTGCCAGCCGATGGACGACTGGAAACACCATATATTTT	-	-	TRBJ1-3	13	TRBV6-5
CASSYGELLAGVGNEQFF	TGTGCCAGCAGTTACGGGGAATTACTAGCGGGAGTGGGCAATGAGCAGTTCTTC	TRBD2	-	TRBJ2-1	18	TRBV6-2/TRBV6-3
CSASRDPEGGYTF	TGCAGTGCCAGTCGGGATCCCGAGGGGGGCTACACCTTC	-	-	TRBJ1-2	13	TRBV20-1
CASSDRDGQPQHF	TGTGCCAGCAGTGACAGGGATGGTCAGCCCCAGCATTTT	-	-	TRBJ1-5	13	TRBV6-4
CSAMTSEVQYF	TGCAGTGCCATGACTAGCGAAGTGCAGTACTTC	TRBD2	-	TRBJ2-7	11	TRBV20-1
CASSLAGISEQYF	TGTGCCAGCAGCTTAGCCGGTATATCCGAGCAGTACTTC	-	-	TRBJ2-7	13	TRBV7-6
CASIYGARAFYGYTF	TGTGCCAGCATCTACGGAGCCAGGGCCTTTTACGGCTACACCTTC	-	-	TRBJ1-2	15	TRBV6-5
CASSPRGQGLAGAIGELFF	TGTGCCAGCAGTCCGCGGGGACAGGGACTAGCGGGAGCGATCGGGGAGCTGTTTTTT	TRBD2	-	TRBJ2-2	19	TRBV6-2/TRBV6-3
CASSSPSRGRAYSTGELFF	TGTGCCAGCAGCTCACCCTCTAGGGGTAGGGCGTATAGCACCGGGGAGCTGTTTTTT	-	-	TRBJ2-2	19	TRBV5-4
CASSYPGLAYEQYF	TGTGCCAGCAGTTATCCGGGACTAGCCTACGAGCAGTACTTC	TRBD2	-	TRBJ2-7	14	TRBV28
CASSLLGQGAFTEAFF	TGTGCCAGCAGCTTACTCGGACAGGGGGCTTTCACTGAAGCTTTCTTT	TRBD1	-	TRBJ1-1	16	TRBV7-9
CASSGQGFGELFF	TGTGCCAGTAGTGGACAGGGGTTCGGGGAGCTGTTTTTT	TRBD1	-	TRBJ2-2	13	TRBV19
CASSFNTASFGREQYF	TGTGCCAGCAGTTTCAATACGGCCTCCTTTGGTAGGGAGCAGTACTTC	-	-	TRBJ2-7	16	TRBV27
CASSLEQGGAETQYF	TGTGCTAGCAGCTTAGAACAGGGGGGCGCAGAGACCCAGTACTTC	TRBD1	-	TRBJ2-5	15	TRBV7-7
CATSDLAPGETQYF	TGTGCCACCAGTGATCTAGCGCCTGGAGAGACCCAGTACTTC	-	-	TRBJ2-5	14	TRBV24-1